This T cell receptor (beta chain) is drawn from a study of T-cell reconstitution after alpha-beta-depleted transplantation in children. It was with unique molecular identifiers that the TCRbeta library was prepared. From the PCR reads, TCRdb called clonotypes with MiXCR, one entry per CDR3 protein. This sample carries 530,000 or so distinct CDR3 sequences, more than 20% of them seen once, and the ten largest clones take 30% to 40%. Notes on the study in general: Two months or so post-transplant, alpha-beta T cells reportedly derived from several hundred expanded graft clones.

V dropped 0 bases and J dropped 5 bases, with 11 bases sitting between them. The germline gives CDR1 SGHRS, CDR2 YFSETQ. CDR3 length: 14 amino acids. Worth noting for this clonotype: The antigen remains unidentified.

The chain links TRBV5-1 to TRBJ2-5; TRBD2 might be the D (5 bases). The sequenced sample was PBMCs, obtained before TCRalphabeta/CD19-depleted stem cell transplant. The receptor was isolated from a boy under two years old with Wiskott-Aldrich syndrome, due to receive a stem cell transplant. The CDR3 DNA follows: TGCGCCAGCAGCTTGGAGGACTCCTCGGAGACCCAGTACTTC. This translates into CASSLEDSSETQYF.